What follows are 31 T cell receptor beta chains derived from one specimen sequenced in a study of blood T cell repertoires in COVID-19. Repertoires were generated with immunoSEQ multiplex PCR, while TCRdb's copy carries only in-frame clones and drops some. This sample has about 200,000 clones; 80% to 85% occur once, and the top ten carry about 27%. Sequencing used peripheral blood. The receptors come from a man in his forties with acute or convalescent COVID-19.

This chain joins TRBV9 and TRBJ1-3; the D gene is possibly TRBD1 (6 bases). The CDR3 consists of 17 residues. Germline V gene data show CDR1 as SGDLS and CDR2 as YYNGEE. V was shortened by 3 bases and J by 0 bases, with 16 bases between the two germline ends. The DNA of the CDR3 is TGTGCCAGCAGCGCTCGGGACACTAGTAACTCTGGAAACACCATATATTTT. This encodes CASSARDTSNSGNTIYF.

The chain joins TRBV3-1 (or the pseudogene TRBV3-2) to TRBJ2-3, with 8 bases matching TRBD1. This CDR3 contains 17 residues. Germline-derived CDR1 and CDR2 are LGHDT and YNNKEL (reference sequence). V shed 0 bases, J shed 0 bases, and the junction held 5 bases outside the gene matches. In DNA form, the CDR3 reads TGTGCCAGCAGCCAAGAGGAGACAGGGGCGAGCACAGATACGCAGTATTTT. Its protein product is CASSQEETGASTDTQYF.

The J gene is TRBJ2-3, the V gene TRBV5-4, with no clear D. The CDR3 has 12 amino acids. Looked up from germline, CDR1 is SGHNT and CDR2 is YYREEE (reference sequence). Trimming shortened V by 4 bases and J by 6 bases, and 9 bases separated the two germline ends. The CDR3 is CASSSFRDTQYF. CDR3 nucleotides: TGTGCCAGCAGCAGTTTCCGGGATACGCAGTATTTT.

V and J are TRBV12-3 or TRBV12-4 and TRBJ1-4; the match to TRBD1 covers 7 bases. This CDR3 comprises 13 residues. V dropped 5 bases and J dropped 6; count of bases not matched to a gene: 3. This CDR3 is CASSTGVDEKLFF. CDR3 nucleotides: TGTGCCAGCAGTACAGGGGTTGATGAAAAACTGTTTTTT.

This clone has only a few counts. In DNA form, the CDR3 reads TGTGCCAGCAGCGAGCGGAAGAACACCGGGGAGCTGTTTTTT. It yields the protein CASSERKNTGELFF. J is TRBJ2-2 and V is TRBV3-1 (or the pseudogene TRBV3-2), with D possibly TRBD2 on 5 matching bases. Deletions cut 5 bases from V and 1 base from J, with 8 bases between. This CDR3 spans 14 amino acids. Germline-derived CDR1 and CDR2 are LGHDT and YNNKEL (reference sequence).

This clone has a handful of counts. This sequence joins TRBV6-5 and TRBJ2-5, with D perhaps TRBD2 (5 bases). In germline, CDR1 is MNHEY, CDR2 SVGAGI. The V and J ends lost 4 bases and 2 bases respectively, with 17 bases between them. This CDR3 comprises 16 residues. CDR3 bases: TGTGCCAGCAGTTCTACCCATACGGGGAATCAAGAGACCCAGTACTTC. It codes for CASSSTHTGNQETQYF.

The V call is TRBV11-3, the J call TRBJ2-1; possible D gene TRBD1, 6 bases. Deletions cut 5 bases from V and 5 bases from J, with 16 bases between. Germline lookup yields CDR1 SGHNT and CDR2 YENEEA. This CDR3 has 15 residues. CDR3 residues: CASSPRSRGNNEQFF. For the CDR3, the DNA is TGTGCCAGCAGCCCGAGAAGCAGGGGTAACAATGAGCAGTTCTTC.

There are a few counts of this clone. This chain joins TRBV7-2 and TRBJ2-3, with 12 bases that match TRBD1. J gave up 7 bases and V 4 bases, and 9 bases lay outside the gene matches. The CDR3 runs 16 residues. CDR1 is SGHTA, CDR2 FQGNSA, per germline. CDR3 in DNA: TGTGCCAGCAGCTCGGCCGGGACAGGGGGCATATATACGCAGTATTTT. This gives the protein CASSSAGTGGIYTQYF.

The V and J genes are TRBV7-8 and TRBJ1-2, with 8 bases identical to TRBD1. CDR3 length equals 14 residues. V was clipped by 5 bases and J by 6 bases; unmatched bases: 8. CDR1 and CDR2 from the germline V gene are SGHVS and FQNEAQ. For the CDR3, the DNA is TGTGCCAGCAGCAAGGGGACAGGTGGAAATGGCTACACCTTC. It codes for CASSKGTGGNGYTF.

The chain combines TRBV6-5 with TRBJ1-5; the D gene is possibly TRBD1 (5 bases). The CDR3 covers 15 residues. Germline CDR1 reads MNHEY; CDR2 reads SVGAGI. Trimming took 6 bases from V and 0 from J, leaving 12 bases between them. This CDR3 is CASRKDRYSNQPQHF. In nucleotides, the CDR3 is TGTGCCAGCAGGAAAGACAGATATAGCAATCAGCCCCAGCATTTT.

The chain recombines TRBV23-1 with TRBJ1-3, with D maybe TRBD1 (5 bases). TRBV23-1 has ORF status, its function being uncertain. CDR3 length equals 16 residues. Trimming stripped 3 bases from V and 4 bases from J, with 16 bases between. The chain's CDR3 is CASSHTDRGVGNTIYF. CDR3 DNA: TGCGCCAGCAGTCATACCGACAGAGGAGTCGGAAACACCATATATTTT.

The chain employs TRBV6-6 and TRBJ2-7; 9 bases match TRBD1. The CDR3 contains 13 residues. J lost 5 bases, V lost 6 bases, and 5 bases had no gene match. CDR1 is MNHNY, CDR2 SVGAGI, per germline (reference sequence). In DNA, the CDR3 is TGTGCCAGCAGGACCGGGACAGGGAACGAGCAGTACTTC. As protein: CASRTGTGNEQYF.

This chain connects TRBV6-5 to TRBJ1-2; no reliable D call. Trimming removed 0 bases at V and 8 bases at J, with 16 bases between. Germline CDR1 reads MNHEY; CDR2 reads SVGAGI. The CDR3 length is 15 residues. In DNA form, the CDR3 reads TGTGCCAGCAGTTACTCGTTGGTGGAGGGCACGGGCTACACCTTC. Translating gives CASSYSLVEGTGYTF.

The rearrangement links TRBV25-1 to TRBJ1-2; D unresolved. V was shortened by 1 base and J by 8 bases, with 17 bases between the two germline ends. CDR1 is MGHDK and CDR2 is SYGVNS in the germline V gene. This CDR3 has 15 amino acids. The CDR3 DNA reads as TGTGCCAGCAGTGAATCCCTCGGACCCAGCGGAGGCTACACCTTC. This sequence encodes CASSESLGPSGGYTF.

The genes are TRBV28 and TRBJ1-4, with TRBD1 as a possible D gene (6 bases). CDR1 is MDHEN and CDR2 is SYDVKM in the germline V gene. This CDR3 is built from 14 residues. The V end was cut by 6 bases, the J end by 3 bases, with 11 bases between. The CDR3 DNA is TGTGCCAGCAGGCCCGAGGGGGCTAATGAAAAACTGTTTTTT. This gives the protein CASRPEGANEKLFF.

This chain joins TRBV5-1 and TRBJ1-2; 12 nucleotides align to TRBD1. CDR3 length: 18 residues. The V segment lost 0 bases and the J segment 4 bases; nucleotides outside the gene matches: 10. Germline V gene sequence: CDR1 SGHRS, CDR2 YFSETQ. The CDR3 protein is CASSLAGTGGAGRYGYTF. The CDR3 coding sequence is TGCGCCAGCAGCTTGGCCGGGACAGGGGGCGCGGGCCGCTATGGCTACACCTTC. The full variable domain, with the rest looked up from reference TRBV5-1 and TRBJ1-2, is KAGVTQTPRYLIKTRGQQVTLSCSPISGHRSVSWYQQTPGQGLQFLFEYFSETQRNKGNFPGRFSGRQFSNSRSEMNVSTLELGDSALYLCASSLAGTGGAGRYGYTFGSGTRLTVV.

CDR3 sequence (DNA): TGTGCCAGCAGCGGATACAGGGGTGACGAGCAGTACTTC. This gives the protein CASSGYRGDEQYF. The rearrangement joins TRBV7-8 to TRBJ2-7, with 7 nucleotides matching TRBD1. CDR1 is SGHVS and CDR2 is FQNEAQ in the germline V gene. The junction had 6 bases not matched to a gene; V was cut back by 5 bases and J by 5 bases. This CDR3 comprises 13 residues. Full variable domain (remainder filled in from reference TRBV7-8 and TRBJ2-7): GAGVSQSPRYKVAKRGQDVALRCDPISGHVSLFWYQQALGQGPEFLTYFQNEAQLDKSGLPSDRFFAERPEGSVSTLKIQRTQQEDSAVYLCASSGYRGDEQYFGPGTRLTVT.

The chain has TRBV6-4 and TRBJ2-7; 9 positions match TRBD2. The CDR3 is 16 residues long. V lost 3 bases to trimming and J lost 0 bases; unmatched junction nucleotides: 6. Germline V gives CDR1 MRHNA, CDR2 SNTAGT. The CDR3 DNA reads TGTGCCAGCAGTGAAAATAGCGGGAGCGGCTCCTACGAGCAGTACTTC. Residues: CASSENSGSGSYEQYF.

The chain uses TRBV4-1 and TRBJ2-3, with 7 positions matching TRBD1. V gave up 0 bases and J gave up 4 bases; unmatched junction bases: 4. This CDR3 comprises 15 residues. Germline V gives CDR1 MGHRA, CDR2 YSYEKL. DNA for the CDR3: TGCGCCAGCAGCCAAGACCAGGGGGACGCAGATACGCAGTATTTT. It is translated as CASSQDQGDADTQYF.

This chain joins TRBV19 and TRBJ2-3; 11 bases are a match to TRBD2. V lost 6 bases to trimming and J lost 6 bases; unmatched junction nucleotides: 14. CDR3 size: 17 residues. Germline V CDR1 and CDR2: LNHDA, SQIVND (reference sequence). CDR3 DNA sequence: TGTGCCAGTAGATTGAGCCTACTAGCGGGAGATATGGATACGCAGTATTTT. Translation: CASRLSLLAGDMDTQYF.

The chain links TRBV4-3 to TRBJ1-1; D is unclear. CDR3 length equals 15 residues. Trimming shortened V by 0 bases and J by 4 bases, and 12 bases separated the two germline ends. Germline lookup yields CDR1 LGHNA and CDR2 YSLEER. The CDR3 reads CASSQELGVVTEAFF. In nucleotides, the CDR3 is TGCGCCAGCAGCCAAGAGCTTGGAGTTGTCACTGAAGCTTTCTTT.

The chain is built from TRBV19 and TRBJ2-2; TRBD2 might be the D (5 bases). The V gene lost 2 bases and the J gene lost 0 bases, with 10 bases spanning the gap. This CDR3 has 16 residues. CDR1 and CDR2 (germline): LNHDA, SQIVND (reference sequence). This CDR3 is CASSIFGGANTGELFF. The CDR3 bases are TGTGCCAGTAGTATATTCGGAGGCGCGAACACCGGGGAGCTGTTTTTT.

The chain links TRBV6-5 to TRBJ2-3; D remains ambiguous. The V end lost 7 bases, the J end lost 1 base, and 9 bases lay between the germline ends. Per germline, CDR1 MNHEY and CDR2 SVGAGI. The CDR3 loop spans 13 amino acids. The CDR3 is CASNNPGTDTQYF. CDR3 bases: TGTGCCAGCAATAATCCTGGCACAGATACGCAGTATTTT.

This chain joins TRBV11-1 and TRBJ2-7, with 7 bases that match TRBD1. After removal of 1 base from V and 3 bases from J, the junction contained 0 bases not matched to a gene. CDR3 length equals 13 residues. From germline, CDR1 is SGHAT and CDR2 FQDESV (reference sequence). The CDR3 region has the DNA TGTGCCAGCAGCTTAGACAGGGGCTACGAGCAGTACTTC. Translation: CASSLDRGYEQYF.

The CDR3: CASSFEQGGEQYF. The DNA of the CDR3 is TGTGCCAGCAGCTTTGAACAGGGGGGCGAGCAGTACTTC. V is TRBV7-8 and J is TRBJ2-7, with 8 bases identical to TRBD1. The junction had 4 bases not matched to a gene; V was cut back by 3 bases and J by 6 bases. CDR1 SGHVS and CDR2 FQNEAQ come from the germline V gene. The CDR3 extends over 13 amino acids.

The chain recombines TRBV7-2 with TRBJ1-1, with D maybe TRBD1 (5 bases). CDR1 is SGHTA, CDR2 FQGNSA, per germline. The CDR3 contains 14 residues. V lost 5 bases to trimming and J lost 1 base, with 11 bases between them. CDR3 protein: CASSQGGWNTEAFF. CDR3 nucleotides: TGTGCCAGCAGCCAGGGAGGATGGAACACTGAAGCTTTCTTT.

This chain links TRBV5-1 with TRBJ2-3; 14 bases line up with TRBD2. This CDR3 has 16 amino acids. From germline, CDR1 is SGHRS and CDR2 YFSETQ. V lost 3 bases, J lost 3 bases, and 3 bases stayed unmatched. The CDR3 protein is CASSSGLAGGTDTQYF. For the CDR3, the DNA is TGCGCCAGCAGCTCAGGACTAGCGGGAGGAACAGATACGCAGTATTTT.

The chain combines TRBV9 with TRBJ2-7; possibly TRBD1 for D (6 bases). V dropped 4 bases and J dropped 6 bases, with 14 bases sitting between them. The CDR3 consists of 13 residues. The germline V gene encodes CDR1 SGDLS and CDR2 YYNGEE. In DNA, the CDR3 is TGTGCCAGCAGCAACCGGGACAACATCGAGCAGTACTTC. It is translated as CASSNRDNIEQYF. The complete variable domain, with remaining parts taken from reference TRBV9 and TRBJ2-7, reads DSGVTQTPKHLITATGQRVTLRCSPRSGDLSVYWYQQSLDQGLQFLIQYYNGEERAKGNILERFSAQQFPDLHSELNLSSLELGDSALYFCASSNRDNIEQYFGPGTRLTVT.

The V and J genes are TRBV5-1 and TRBJ2-2; D may be TRBD2 (6 bases). Looked up from germline, CDR1 is SGHRS and CDR2 is YFSETQ. The V end lost 2 bases, the J end lost 9 bases, and 11 bases lay between the germline ends. This CDR3 has 13 amino acids. This CDR3 is CASSFDAGRELFF. Written as DNA, the CDR3 is TGCGCCAGCAGCTTTGATGCGGGACGGGAGCTGTTTTTT.

The genes are TRBV20-1 and TRBJ2-3, with 11 bases aligning to TRBD2. This CDR3 has 18 residues. Trimming took 8 bases from V and 2 from J; bases not matched to a gene: 18. Germline-derived CDR1 and CDR2 are DFQATT and SNEGSKA (reference sequence). CDR3: CSTNEARGTSGPTDTQYF. In DNA, the CDR3 is TGCAGTACTAATGAAGCGCGCGGGACTAGCGGACCCACAGATACGCAGTATTTT.

With respect to this clone: At one end the junction does not follow the germline gene, possibly because of a read error. This chain connects TRBV5-6 to TRBJ1-1; D is uncertain. Germline lookup yields CDR1 SGHDT and CDR2 YYEEEE. The CDR3 covers 14 residues. The CDR3 loop reads CASSLGFEGEWVYF. The CDR3 DNA sequence: TGTGCCAGCAGCTTGGGGTTCGAGGGAGAGTGGGTTTACTTT.